The 2 T cell receptor beta chains reported below all come from one sample, sequenced in a study of cytomegalovirus exposure and HLA in healthy donors. PCR used 60 Vbeta primers and 13 Jbeta primers. Generated by immunoSEQ multiplex PCR, the TCRdb table keeps only in-frame clones and is missing some. The table records roughly 100,000 clones, around 77% of them present only once. The sample consisted of PBMCs. The receptors come from a male donor in good health and CMV-seropositive.

This chain uses TRBV6-5 with TRBJ2-1; TRBD1 matches at 9 bases. The J segment lost 6 bases and the V segment lost 0 bases, leaving 3 bases of the junction unmatched. Looked up from germline, CDR1 is MNHEY and CDR2 is SVGAGI. CDR3 length equals 15 residues. CDR3 protein: CASSYSGTGTNEQFF. The CDR3 nucleotides read TGTGCCAGCAGTTACTCCGGGACAGGGACCAATGAGCAGTTCTTC.

This clone was detected a few times. The rearrangement links TRBV9 to TRBJ2-3; 11 bases are shared with TRBD2. J was trimmed by 6 bases and V by 3 bases; bases with no gene match: 3. This CDR3 is 14 amino acids long. The germline CDR1 and CDR2 sequences are SGDLS and YYNGEE. In DNA, the CDR3 is TGTGCCAGCAGCGCGGGACTAGCGGCTGATACGCAGTATTTT. It codes for CASSAGLAADTQYF.